This passage covers 2 T cell receptor beta chains from one sample sequenced in a study of vaccination effects on CD4 cells after COVID-19. Profiling relied on immunoSEQ multiplex PCR, and the TCRdb table lists in-frame clones only, not all of them. The sample lists tens of thousands of clones; less than 75% were seen once. These receptors have no identified antigens. Isolation of CD4+ T cells took place after more than 9 days of culture. Each participant was given two doses of one vaccine (BNT162b2 or mRNA-1273). The material was CD4+ T cells from PBMCs cultured without peptide, obtained after COVID-19 vaccination. These TCRs come from a human donor who received a COVID-19 vaccine.

The chain is built from TRBV19 and TRBJ1-5; D is uncertain. The germline CDR1 and CDR2 sequences are LNHDA and SQIVND (reference sequence). The CDR3 spans 13 residues. The germline V and J ends were trimmed by 3 bases and 9 bases, with 12 bases remaining between them. Here the CDR3 DNA reads TGTGCCAGTAGTATTAATAACTCGGGGCCCCAGCATTTT. Encoded protein: CASSINNSGPQHF.

The chain joins TRBV10-2 to TRBJ1-5; D gene unclear. The CDR3 length is 14 residues. The ends were cut back, 2 bases at V and 5 bases at J, with 10 bases in the middle. Germline V lookup: CDR1 WSHSY, CDR2 SAAADI. The CDR3 loop reads CASSEVRRDQPQHF. DNA for the CDR3: TGCGCCAGCAGTGAGGTTAGGAGGGATCAGCCCCAGCATTTT.